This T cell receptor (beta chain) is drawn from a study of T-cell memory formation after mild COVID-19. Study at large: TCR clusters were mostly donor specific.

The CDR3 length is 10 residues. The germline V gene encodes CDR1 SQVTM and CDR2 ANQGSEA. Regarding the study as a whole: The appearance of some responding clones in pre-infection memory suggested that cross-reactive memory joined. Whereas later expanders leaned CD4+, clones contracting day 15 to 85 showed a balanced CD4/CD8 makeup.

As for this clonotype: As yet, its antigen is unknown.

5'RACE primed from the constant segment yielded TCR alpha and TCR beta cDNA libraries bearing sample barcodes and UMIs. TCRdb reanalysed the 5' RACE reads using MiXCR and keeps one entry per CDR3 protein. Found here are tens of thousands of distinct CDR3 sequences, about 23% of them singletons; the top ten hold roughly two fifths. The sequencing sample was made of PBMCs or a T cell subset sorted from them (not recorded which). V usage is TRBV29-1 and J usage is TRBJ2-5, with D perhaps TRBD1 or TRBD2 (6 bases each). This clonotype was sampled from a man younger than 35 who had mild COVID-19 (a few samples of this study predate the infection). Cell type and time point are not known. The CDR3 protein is CKSGGETQYF. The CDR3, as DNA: TGCAAATCCGGGGGCGAGACCCAGTACTTC.